Given below is one T cell receptor beta chain in context. No antigen is known for it. The V gene lost 6 bases and the J gene lost 5 bases, with 15 bases spanning the gap. The CDR3 runs 14 residues. Germline lookup yields CDR1 MNHEY and CDR2 SVGAGI. Libraries were prepared by immunoSEQ multiplex PCR; TCRdb keeps only in-frame clonotypes and omits some of them. In the table there are around 44,000 clones, around nine tenths of which are singletons. The record originates from a study of OX40 agonist ivuxolimab in advanced cancers. Study-level background: Dose-escalation subjects each had hepatocellular carcinoma, melanoma, renal cell or head and neck cancer. Three partial responders included one hepatocellular carcinoma patient and two cutaneous melanoma patients.

Study-wide findings and caveats: Blood T cells, both CD4+ and CD8+, expanded clonally by week 6 at 0.1 to 3.0 mg/kg.

The sample here was CD4+ or CD8+ T cells sorted from blood, taken in a trial of the OX40 agonist ivuxolimab. The genes are TRBV6-5 and TRBJ2-3, with D possibly TRBD1 on 7 matching bases. The sequence came from an adult with an advanced solid tumor such as melanoma, head and neck, liver or kidney cancer. This CDR3 reads CASSQGGPVDTQYF. The CDR3 coding sequence is TGTGCCAGCAGCCAGGGGGGACCGGTAGATACGCAGTATTTT.